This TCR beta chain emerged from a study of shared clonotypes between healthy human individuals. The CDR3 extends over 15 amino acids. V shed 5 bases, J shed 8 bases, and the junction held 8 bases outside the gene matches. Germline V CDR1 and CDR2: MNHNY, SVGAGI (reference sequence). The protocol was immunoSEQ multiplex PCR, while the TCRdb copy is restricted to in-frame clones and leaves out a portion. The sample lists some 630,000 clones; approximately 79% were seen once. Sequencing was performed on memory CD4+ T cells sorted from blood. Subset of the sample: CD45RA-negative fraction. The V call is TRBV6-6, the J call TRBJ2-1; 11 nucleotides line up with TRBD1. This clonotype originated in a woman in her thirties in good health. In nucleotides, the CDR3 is TGTGCCAGCAGTGACGGACAGGGGGCTTACGATGAGCAGTTCTTC. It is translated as CASSDGQGAYDEQFF.